This entry lists 20 T cell receptor beta chains sequenced from one sample in a study of early T cells in non-severe SARS-CoV-2 infection. Using its own MiXCR run on the 5' RACE reads, TCRdb lists one record per CDR3 protein. The sample has about 33,000 distinct CDR3 sequences; over 6.5% are singletons. The material sequenced was whole blood. All receptors come from an adult who was a healthcare worker with PCR-confirmed SARS-CoV-2 infection or an uninfected control (not recorded which).

This clonotype was detected many times. V is TRBV7-9 and J is TRBJ2-4, with D maybe TRBD2 (5 bases). Germline-derived CDR1 and CDR2 are SEHNR and FQNEAQ (reference sequence). Trimming stripped 3 bases from V and 6 bases from J, with 12 bases between. The CDR3 has 14 residues. CDR3 sequence (DNA): TGTGCCAGCAGCTTGGAGGAAATTGGAAACATTCAGTACTTC. Translating it yields CASSLEEIGNIQYF.

The genes are TRBV20-1 and TRBJ2-7; TRBD2 agrees at 11 bases. CDR3 length: 14 residues. The V gene end was trimmed by 6 bases and the J gene end by 3 bases; junction bases not matched to a gene: 7. Germline CDR1 is DFQATT and CDR2 is SNEGSKA (reference sequence). CDR3 in amino acids: CSAETSGEVYEQYF. The CDR3 DNA reads as TGCAGTGCCGAGACTAGCGGGGAGGTCTACGAGCAGTACTTC.

This clonotype came up many times. J is TRBJ1-1 and V is TRBV9; D gene ambiguous. The CDR3 has 14 amino acids. Per the germline V gene, CDR1 is SGDLS and CDR2 is YYNGEE. Deletions cut 0 bases from V and 2 bases from J, with 8 bases between. The CDR3 sequence is CASSVAAGNTEAFF. CDR3 nucleotides: TGTGCCAGCAGCGTAGCAGCGGGTAACACTGAAGCTTTCTTT.

The rearrangement joins TRBV7-9 to TRBJ1-2, with D possibly being TRBD1 (5 bases). The CDR3 is 13 residues long. The germline CDR1 and CDR2 sequences are SEHNR and FQNEAQ (reference sequence). Trimming left V 5 bases short and J 6 bases short, with 13 bases between. This chain's CDR3 is CASSLGQGHGYTF. In DNA, the CDR3 is TGTGCCAGCAGCCTGGGGCAGGGCCATGGCTACACCTTC. The full variable domain, with the rest looked up from reference TRBV7-9 and TRBJ1-2, is DTGVSQNPRHKITKRGQNVTFRCDPISEHNRLYWYRQTLGQGPEFLTYFQNEAQLEKSRLLSDRFSAERPKGSFSTLEIQRTEQGDSAMYLCASSLGQGHGYTFGSGTRLTVV.

The table lists this clonotype with a few counts. The chain is built from TRBV9 and TRBJ2-5, with 9 positions matching TRBD2. CDR1 is SGDLS, CDR2 YYNGEE, per germline. Trimming at V came to 0 bases and at J to 3 bases, leaving 3 bases not matched to a gene. The CDR3 covers 15 residues. The CDR3 here is CASSVGIAGEETQYF. The CDR3 DNA reads TGTGCCAGCAGCGTAGGTATAGCGGGAGAAGAGACCCAGTACTTC.

The sample holds many counts of this clonotype. V gene TRBV4-1 combines with J gene TRBJ1-5; D call uncertain. Germline CDR1 and CDR2: MGHRA and YSYEKL. The V end lost 1 base, the J end lost 2 bases, and 3 bases lay between the germline ends. The CDR3 consists of 13 residues. The CDR3 spells CASSQGRNQPQHF. CDR3 DNA: TGCGCCAGCAGCCAAGGTCGCAATCAGCCCCAGCATTTT.

This clonotype was seen only a few times. The rearrangement links TRBV7-9 to TRBJ2-1; D might be TRBD1 or TRBD2, each matching 5 bases. This CDR3 spans 17 amino acids. Germline-derived CDR1 and CDR2 are SEHNR and FQNEAQ (reference sequence). The ends were cut back, 4 bases at V and 5 bases at J, with 21 bases in the middle. The CDR3 loop is CASSSSHRDLPDNEQFF. In DNA, the CDR3 is TGTGCCAGCAGCTCCAGCCACCGGGACCTCCCGGACAATGAGCAGTTCTTC.

This clonotype appeared many times. The CDR3 here is CASSYGLRLAGGPYEQYF. Written as DNA, the CDR3 is TGTGCCAGCAGTTACGGCCTCCGACTAGCGGGAGGGCCCTACGAGCAGTACTTC. The V call is TRBV6-6, the J call TRBJ2-7; 14 bases match TRBD2. The CDR3 is 18 residues long. In germline, CDR1 is MNHNY, CDR2 SVGAGI (reference sequence). V trimming: 2 bases; J trimming: 2 bases; junction bases outside the gene matches: 8.

The J gene is TRBJ2-3, the V gene TRBV3-1; D possibly matches TRBD1 or TRBD2 (5 bases each). Trimming took 3 bases from V and 2 from J, leaving 12 bases between them. CDR1 LGHDT and CDR2 YNNKEL come from the germline V gene (reference sequence). The CDR3 length is 15 residues. The CDR3 loop is CASSHPGTFTDTQYF. The CDR3 bases are TGTGCCAGCAGCCATCCCGGGACCTTCACAGATACGCAGTATTTT.

This clonotype came up many times. In DNA form, the CDR3 reads TGTGCCAGCAGTTTAGTGGGAGTGTCCTACAATGAGCAGTTCTTC. It specifies CASSLVGVSYNEQFF. The gene calls are TRBV28 and TRBJ2-1, with TRBD2 as a possible D gene (5 bases). The CDR3 consists of 15 residues. The V gene lost 2 bases and the J gene lost 1 base, with 9 bases spanning the gap. The V gene's germline CDR1 is MDHEN and CDR2 SYDVKM. Looking up the rest from reference TRBV28 and TRBJ2-1 gives the full variable domain: DVKVTQSSRYLVKRTGEKVFLECVQDMDHENMFWYRQDPGLGLRLIYFSYDVKMKEKGDIPEGYSVSREKKERFSLILESASTNQTSMYLCASSLVGVSYNEQFFGPGTRLTVL.

In this sample, this clonotype turned up many times. The V and J genes are TRBV28 and TRBJ2-7, with 10 bases lining up with TRBD1. CDR3 length: 16 amino acids. J lost 6 bases, V lost 2 bases, and 10 bases had no gene match. Germline lookup yields CDR1 MDHEN and CDR2 SYDVKM. Here the CDR3 reads CASSLLSGTGVGEQYF. The CDR3 nucleotides are TGTGCCAGCAGTTTACTCTCTGGGACAGGGGTCGGCGAGCAGTACTTC.

V is TRBV20-1 and J is TRBJ1-5; D call uncertain. CDR3 length equals 13 residues. V shed 6 bases and J shed 1 base, with 10 bases lying between them. Germline values: CDR1 DFQATT, CDR2 SNEGSKA (reference sequence). CDR3 amino acids: CSAPSGSNQPQHF. As DNA, the CDR3 is TGCAGTGCCCCGTCGGGGAGCAATCAGCCCCAGCATTTT.

At least ten counts were recorded for this clonotype. The rearrangement joins TRBV4-2 to TRBJ2-2; 10 bases align to TRBD1. This CDR3 is built from 15 residues. Germline-derived CDR1 and CDR2 are LGHNA and YNFKEQ. The V gene end was trimmed by 2 bases and the J gene end by 7 bases; junction bases not matched to a gene: 4. The CDR3 DNA is TGTGCCAGCAGCCAAATGGGACAGGGGATCGGGGAGCTGTTTTTT. Translating it yields CASSQMGQGIGELFF.

This clonotype was picked up many times. The genes are TRBV5-1 and TRBJ2-7, with 9 bases lining up with TRBD1. V dropped 2 bases and J dropped 2; count of bases not matched to a gene: 11. The germline V gene has CDR1 SGHRS and CDR2 YFSETQ. The CDR3 consists of 17 residues. The CDR3 DNA is TGCGCCAGCAGCTTCGAGCCGGGACAGGGAATAACCTACGAGCAGTACTTC. It is translated as CASSFEPGQGITYEQYF.

CDR3: CASSTSGTESLTGEQYF. As DNA, the CDR3 is TGTGCCAGCAGTACCTCCGGGACAGAAAGTCTAACGGGGGAGCAGTACTTC. The gene calls are TRBV12-3 or TRBV12-4 and TRBJ2-7; 7 bases match TRBD1. This CDR3 comprises 17 residues. The J segment lost 7 bases and the V segment lost 5 bases, leaving 20 bases of the junction unmatched.

This clonotype has at least ten counts. The CDR3 spells CASSDPIGLAVSYNEQFF. The CDR3 coding sequence is TGTGCCAGCAGTGACCCGATTGGACTAGCGGTCTCCTACAATGAGCAGTTCTTC. The chain employs TRBV28 and TRBJ2-1, with 10 bases fitting TRBD2. The V gene end was trimmed by 5 bases and the J gene end by 0 bases; junction bases not matched to a gene: 10. This CDR3 has 18 residues. CDR1 is MDHEN and CDR2 is SYDVKM in the germline V gene.

The CDR3 reads CASSPLAGAYTDTQYF. The CDR3 coding sequence is TGTGCCAGCAGTCCTCTAGCGGGGGCCTACACAGATACGCAGTATTTT. The V call is TRBV6-1, the J call TRBJ2-3; 10 bases match TRBD2. From germline, CDR1 is MNHNS and CDR2 SASEGT. CDR3 length: 16 residues. Trimming at V came to 5 bases and at J to 2 bases, leaving 7 bases not matched to a gene.

This clonotype has at least ten counts. The chain couples TRBV20-1 to TRBJ2-1; 10 bases align to TRBD1. This CDR3 is 14 amino acids long. From germline, CDR1 is DFQATT and CDR2 SNEGSKA (reference sequence). With 3 bases clipped from V and 9 bases from J, the junction kept 8 bases outside the gene matches. The CDR3 coding sequence is TGCAGTGCTAGCCGGGACAGGGGTTCTTTTGAGCAGTTCTTC. Its protein is CSASRDRGSFEQFF.

This clonotype was counted at least ten times. The chain combines TRBV19 with TRBJ1-2; no clear D. CDR3 length: 12 amino acids. Germline values: CDR1 LNHDA, CDR2 SQIVND (reference sequence). V was clipped by 5 bases and J by 7 bases, with 11 bases between them. This CDR3 is CASSFGRGGYTF. The CDR3 DNA follows: TGTGCCAGTAGTTTCGGGCGAGGTGGCTACACCTTC.

This chain connects TRBV6-4 to TRBJ2-3; 10 bases line up with TRBD2. Germline V gene lookup returns CDR1 MRHNA and CDR2 SNTAGT. CDR3 size: 16 residues. The V segment lost 4 bases and the J segment 1 base; nucleotides outside the gene matches: 5. This chain's CDR3 is CASSATGTSGTDTQYF. The CDR3 region has the DNA TGTGCCAGCAGTGCAACCGGGACTAGCGGCACAGATACGCAGTATTTT.